The sequence of this T cell receptor beta chain was determined in a study of cytomegalovirus exposure and HLA in healthy donors. Everyone who donated was a healthy bone marrow donor. Use of 60 Vbeta and 13 Jbeta primers characterized the PCR. Only in-frame clones appear in the TCRdb table, and some are missing; sequencing was by immunoSEQ multiplex PCR. The table shows about 180,000 clones, with around 80% occurring only once. As to this clone: Its antigen is currently unknown.

Overall study results and limits: Reportedly, HLA-A and HLA-B alleles of most subjects were accurately predicted from TCR beta.

There are 15 residues in the CDR3. The junction had 6 bases not matched to a gene; V was cut back by 5 bases and J by 0 bases. Germline CDR1 and CDR2: SGHAT and FQDESV (reference sequence). The chain combines TRBV11-1 with TRBJ2-7, with 8 bases lining up with TRBD1. The TCR comes from a girl aged 2 to 10 in good health and CMV-seropositive. Sequencing was done on a sample of PBMCs. The CDR3 sequence is CASSRTGTNSYEQYF. In DNA form, the CDR3 reads TGTGCCAGCAGCCGGACAGGGACCAACTCCTACGAGCAGTACTTC.